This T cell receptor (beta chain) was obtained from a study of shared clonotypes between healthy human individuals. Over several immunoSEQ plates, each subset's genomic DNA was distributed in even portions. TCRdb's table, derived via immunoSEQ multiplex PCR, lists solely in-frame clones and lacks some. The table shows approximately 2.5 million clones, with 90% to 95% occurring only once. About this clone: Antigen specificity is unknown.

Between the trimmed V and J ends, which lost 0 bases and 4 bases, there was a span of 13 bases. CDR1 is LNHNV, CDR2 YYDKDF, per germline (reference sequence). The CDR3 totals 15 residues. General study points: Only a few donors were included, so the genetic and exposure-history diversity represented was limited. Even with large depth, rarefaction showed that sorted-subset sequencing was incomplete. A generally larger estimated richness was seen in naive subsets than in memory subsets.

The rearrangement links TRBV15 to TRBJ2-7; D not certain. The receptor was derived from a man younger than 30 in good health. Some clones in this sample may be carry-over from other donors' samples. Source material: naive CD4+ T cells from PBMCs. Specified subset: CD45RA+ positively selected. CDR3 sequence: CATSRDGHQRYEQYF. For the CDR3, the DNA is TGTGCCACCAGCAGAGATGGGCACCAGAGGTACGAGCAGTACTTC.